The TCR beta chain described here comes from a study of cytomegalovirus exposure and HLA in healthy donors. The wider study: Counted in an early data release were some 81 million unique TCRs from HLA-typed donors.

Study-wide findings and caveats: While the bulk of TCR sequences proved rare, some public TCRs turned up in many donors.

Germline V gives CDR1 SGHVS, CDR2 FQNEAQ. The trim removed 3 bases at V and 9 bases at J, leaving 7 bases unmatched. This CDR3 has 15 residues. Details on this clone: Its antigen remains unidentified.

The PCR ran on 60 Vbeta and 13 Jbeta primers. Assay: immunoSEQ multiplex PCR; the TCRdb copy retains only in-frame clones and omits some. The sample lists more than 150,000 clones, roughly four fifths occurring once. The sample comprised PBMCs. The clonotype comes from a man aged 50 to 59 in good health and CMV-seronegative. The chain combines TRBV7-8 with TRBJ1-4; 10 nucleotides match TRBD1. The CDR3 sequence is CASSFDRQGAQKLFF. The DNA of the CDR3 is TGTGCCAGCAGCTTCGATAGACAGGGGGCGCAAAAACTGTTTTTT. Variable domain in full (rest from reference TRBV7-8 and TRBJ1-4): GAGVSQSPRYKVAKRGQDVALRCDPISGHVSLFWYQQALGQGPEFLTYFQNEAQLDKSGLPSDRFFAERPEGSVSTLKIQRTQQEDSAVYLCASSFDRQGAQKLFFGSGTQLSVL.